Sequencing of this T cell receptor (beta chain) was carried out in a study of CD8 T cells in ankylosing spondylitis. Study-wide results and limits: As reported, disease-linked clones showed significant enrichment in matched ankylosing spondylitis synovial fluid. A TCR beta motif of eight highly homologous variants appeared characteristic of ankylosing spondylitis blood.

With molecular barcodes, quantitative 5'-RACE was used to make the TCR beta libraries. Using its own MiXCR run on the 5' RACE reads, TCRdb lists one record per CDR3 protein. The sample consists of about 240,000 distinct CDR3 sequences, about 9.1% of them appearing once. The CDR3 length is 16 residues. Germline V gives CDR1 MNHNS, CDR2 SASEGT. J lost 7 bases, V lost 5 bases, and 13 bases had no gene match. This clonotype was recorded at least ten times. The antigen remains unidentified. V gene TRBV6-1 combines with J gene TRBJ1-2, with 10 bases fitting TRBD1. Sequenced material: blood, either unsorted or a sorted T cell fraction (not recorded which). The source of this sequence is a male donor with ankylosing spondylitis or in good health (not recorded which). CDR3 sequence reads: CASSRDGTGVPPGYTF. For the CDR3, the DNA is TGTGCCAGCAGTAGGGACGGGACAGGGGTTCCACCTGGCTACACCTTC.